This T cell receptor beta chain was profiled in a study of cytomegalovirus exposure and HLA in healthy donors. Study conclusions and caveats: Earlier analysis looked at TCR beta V segments, and most were productive about 90% or about 30% of the time. High specificity and sensitivity for cytomegalovirus status were reported for the classifier. Later analysis showed most CMV-associated TCR beta chains appearing HLA-restricted.

Researchers ran the PCR with 60 Vbeta and 13 Jbeta primers. Data came from immunoSEQ multiplex PCR; TCRdb stores just in-frame clones and leaves some out. The table lists under 200,000 clones, around 80% of them singletons. Germline V gene lookup returns CDR1 SQVTM and CDR2 ANQGSEA. The CDR3 covers 13 residues. V was pared by 4 bases and J by 5 bases, with 14 bases between. Concerning this clone: Its antigen is as yet unknown.

The clonotype was recovered from a male donor in good health and CMV-seronegative. The sequenced material came from PBMCs. The V and J genes are TRBV29-1 and TRBJ1-1, with a possible D match to TRBD1 (5 bases). Here the CDR3 DNA reads TGCAGCGTTGTAAGGGGCGAAGGGACTGAAGCTTTCTTT. This codes for CSVVRGEGTEAFF.